This T cell receptor (beta chain) comes out of a study of cytomegalovirus exposure and HLA in healthy donors. Regarding the study as a whole: Sequencing artifact likely explains a cluster of highly shared sequence variants. Common viral pathogens were later found to be apparently linked to several of the most significant clusters. Versus the roughly 690-donor mean, an Asian-associated ancestry cluster reportedly showed fewer N-insertions in a later analysis. It was only CMV serostatus that was available as immune exposure information.

Details on this clone: What it binds is not known.

PCR used 60 Vbeta primers and 13 Jbeta primers. The protocol was immunoSEQ multiplex PCR, while the TCRdb copy is restricted to in-frame clones and leaves out a portion. The repertoire includes over 150,000 clones, about three quarters of them detected once, and roughly 3% sits in the top ten. The germline V gene has CDR1 SGHRS and CDR2 YFSETQ. V was cut by 4 bases and J by 3 bases, with 11 bases left in between. The CDR3 is 14 residues long. This chain joins TRBV5-1 and TRBJ1-5; the D gene is possibly TRBD1 (6 bases). Specimen: PBMCs. The sequence was collected from a woman under 40 in good health and CMV-seronegative. In DNA form, the CDR3 reads TGCGCCAGCAGCGAACAGGGCCCCAATCAGCCCCAGCATTTT. Translating gives CASSEQGPNQPQHF.